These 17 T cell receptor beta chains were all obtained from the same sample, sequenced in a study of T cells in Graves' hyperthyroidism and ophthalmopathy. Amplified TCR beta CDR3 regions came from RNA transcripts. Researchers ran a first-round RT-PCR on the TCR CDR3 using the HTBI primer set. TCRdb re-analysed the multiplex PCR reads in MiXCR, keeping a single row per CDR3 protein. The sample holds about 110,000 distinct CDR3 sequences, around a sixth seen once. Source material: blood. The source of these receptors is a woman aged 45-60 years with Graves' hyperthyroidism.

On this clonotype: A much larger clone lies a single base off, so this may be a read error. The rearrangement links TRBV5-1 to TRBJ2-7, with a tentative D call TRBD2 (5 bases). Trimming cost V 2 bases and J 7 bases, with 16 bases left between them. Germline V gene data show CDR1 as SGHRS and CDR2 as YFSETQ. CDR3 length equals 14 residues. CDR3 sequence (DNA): TGCGCCAGCAGCTTAAGCGGAAGTCTGGATGAGCAGTACTTC. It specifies CASSLSGSLDEQYF. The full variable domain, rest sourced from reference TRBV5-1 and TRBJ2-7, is KAGVTQTPRYLIKTRGQQVTLSCSPISGHRSVSWYQQTPGQGLQFLFEYFSETQRNKGNFPGRFSGRQFSNSRSEMNVSTLELGDSALYLCASSLSGSLDEQYFGPGTRLTVT.

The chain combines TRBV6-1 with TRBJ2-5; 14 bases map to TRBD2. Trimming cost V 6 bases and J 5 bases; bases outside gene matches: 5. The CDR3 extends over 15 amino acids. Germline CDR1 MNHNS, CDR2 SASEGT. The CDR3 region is CASRRLAGGFETQYF. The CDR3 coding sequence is TGTGCCAGCAGACGACTAGCGGGAGGGTTTGAGACCCAGTACTTC.

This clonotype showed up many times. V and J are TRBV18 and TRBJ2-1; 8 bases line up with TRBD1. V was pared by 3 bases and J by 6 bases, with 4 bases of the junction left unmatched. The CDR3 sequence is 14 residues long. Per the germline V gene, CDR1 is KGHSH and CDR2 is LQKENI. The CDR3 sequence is CASSPLDRVNEQFF. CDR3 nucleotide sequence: TGTGCCAGCTCACCCCTGGACAGGGTCAATGAGCAGTTCTTC.

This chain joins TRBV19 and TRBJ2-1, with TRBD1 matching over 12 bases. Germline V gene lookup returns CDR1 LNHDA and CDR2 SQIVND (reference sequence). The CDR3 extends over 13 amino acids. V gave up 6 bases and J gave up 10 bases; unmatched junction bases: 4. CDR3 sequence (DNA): TGTGCCAGTAGGGGACAGGGGGCAATGGAGCAGTTCTTC. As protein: CASRGQGAMEQFF.

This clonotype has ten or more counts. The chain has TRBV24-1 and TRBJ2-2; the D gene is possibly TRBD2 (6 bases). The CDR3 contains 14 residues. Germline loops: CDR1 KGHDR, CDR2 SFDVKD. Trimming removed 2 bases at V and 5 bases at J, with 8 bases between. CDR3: CATSDSRETGELFF. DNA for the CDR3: TGTGCCACCAGTGATTCCCGGGAGACCGGGGAGCTGTTTTTT.

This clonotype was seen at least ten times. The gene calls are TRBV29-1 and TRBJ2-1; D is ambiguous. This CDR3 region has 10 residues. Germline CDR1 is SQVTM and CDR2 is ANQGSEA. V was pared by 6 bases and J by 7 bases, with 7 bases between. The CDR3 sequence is CSVVANEQFF. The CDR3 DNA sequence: TGCAGCGTCGTAGCAAATGAGCAGTTCTTC.

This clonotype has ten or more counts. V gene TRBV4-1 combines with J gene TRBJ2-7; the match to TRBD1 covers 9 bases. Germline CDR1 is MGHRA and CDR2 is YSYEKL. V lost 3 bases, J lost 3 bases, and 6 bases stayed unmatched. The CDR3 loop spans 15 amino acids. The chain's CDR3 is CASSQPGQGDYEQYF. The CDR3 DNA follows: TGCGCCAGCAGCCAGCCGGGACAGGGAGACTACGAGCAGTACTTC.

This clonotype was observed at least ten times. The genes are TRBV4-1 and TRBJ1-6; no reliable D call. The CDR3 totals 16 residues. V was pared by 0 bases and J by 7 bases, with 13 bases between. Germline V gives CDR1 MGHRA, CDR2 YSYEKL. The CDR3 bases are TGCGCCAGCAGCCAAGAGGGCCAACCTGTAAATTCACCCCTCCACTTT. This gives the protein CASSQEGQPVNSPLHF.

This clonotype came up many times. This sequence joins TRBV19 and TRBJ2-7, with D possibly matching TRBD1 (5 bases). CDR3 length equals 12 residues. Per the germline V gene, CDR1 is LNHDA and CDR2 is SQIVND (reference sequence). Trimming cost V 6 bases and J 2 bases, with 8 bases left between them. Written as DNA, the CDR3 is TGTGCCAGTAGCCAGGGTCCCTACGAGCAGTACTTC. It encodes CASSQGPYEQYF.

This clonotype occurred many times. CDR3 sequence (DNA): TGTGCCAGCTCACCCTCCCCGGGGAGGACCTATGGCTACACCTTC. The encoded protein is CASSPSPGRTYGYTF. The chain is built from TRBV18 and TRBJ1-2; unclear D gene. This CDR3 spans 15 amino acids. V lost 3 bases and J lost 4, with 15 bases in between. From germline, CDR1 is KGHSH and CDR2 LQKENI.

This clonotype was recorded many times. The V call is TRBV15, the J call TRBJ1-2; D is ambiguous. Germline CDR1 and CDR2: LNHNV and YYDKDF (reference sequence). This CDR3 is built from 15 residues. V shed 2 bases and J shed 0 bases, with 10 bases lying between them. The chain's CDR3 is CATSRKQSSNYGYTF. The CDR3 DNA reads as TGTGCCACCAGCAGAAAGCAGTCTTCTAACTATGGCTACACCTTC.

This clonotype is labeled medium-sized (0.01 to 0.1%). The CDR3 DNA reads as TGTGCCAGCAGTTTCCACCCATCCTCAACTAATGAAAAACTGTTTTTT. Translating gives CASSFHPSSTNEKLFF. This chain uses TRBV28 with TRBJ1-4; D unresolved. Germline V CDR1 and CDR2: MDHEN, SYDVKM. The CDR3 contains 16 residues. The V gene lost 3 bases and the J gene lost 0 bases, with 11 bases spanning the gap.

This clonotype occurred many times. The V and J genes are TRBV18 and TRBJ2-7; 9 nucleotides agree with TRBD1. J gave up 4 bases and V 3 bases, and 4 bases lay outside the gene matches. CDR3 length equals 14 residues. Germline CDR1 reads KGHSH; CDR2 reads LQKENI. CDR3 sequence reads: CASSPQTGGYEQYV. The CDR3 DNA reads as TGTGCCAGCTCACCGCAGACAGGGGGGTACGAGCAGTACGTC.

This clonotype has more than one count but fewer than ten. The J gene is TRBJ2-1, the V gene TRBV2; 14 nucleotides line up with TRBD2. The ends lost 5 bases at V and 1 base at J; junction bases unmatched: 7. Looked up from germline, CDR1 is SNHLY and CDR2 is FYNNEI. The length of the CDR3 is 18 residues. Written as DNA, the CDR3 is TGTGCCAGCAGTACCCCGGGACTAGCGGGAGTGTCCTACAATGAGCAGTTCTTC. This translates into CASSTPGLAGVSYNEQFF.

The CDR3 DNA reads as TGTGCCAGCAGTGAATATACAAGCCGGCCGGAGACCCAGTACTTC. This gives the protein CASSEYTSRPETQYF. The chain links TRBV25-1 to TRBJ2-5, with no clear D. Germline V CDR1 and CDR2: MGHDK, SYGVNS. V was pared by 0 bases and J by 5 bases, with 13 bases between. The CDR3 has 15 residues.

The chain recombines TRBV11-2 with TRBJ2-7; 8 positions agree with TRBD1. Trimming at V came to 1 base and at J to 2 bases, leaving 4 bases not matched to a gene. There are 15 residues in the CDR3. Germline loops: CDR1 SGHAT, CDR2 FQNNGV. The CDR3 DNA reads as TGTGCCAGCAGCTTAGGCAGGGGGCCCCCCTACGAGCAGTACTTC. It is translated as CASSLGRGPPYEQYF. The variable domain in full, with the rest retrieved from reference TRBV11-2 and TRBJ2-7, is EAGVAQSPRYKIIEKRQSVAFWCNPISGHATLYWYQQILGQGPKLLIQFQNNGVVDDSQLPKDRFSAERLKGVDSTLKIQPAKLEDSAVYLCASSLGRGPPYEQYFGPGTRLTVT.

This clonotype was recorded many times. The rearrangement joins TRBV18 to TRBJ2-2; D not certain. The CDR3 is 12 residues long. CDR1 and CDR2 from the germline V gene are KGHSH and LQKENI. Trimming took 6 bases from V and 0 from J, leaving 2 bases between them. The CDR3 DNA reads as TGTGCCAGCTCCGCGAACACCGGGGAGCTGTTTTTT. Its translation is CASSANTGELFF.